What follows describes a single T cell receptor beta chain. The antigen remains undetermined. Method: immunoSEQ multiplex PCR; TCRdb's copy keeps in-frame clones and lacks some. Of 120,000 or so clones in the sample, approximately 96% were seen once. Thymic material originated from resections removed in the course of corrective heart surgery. Donors were healthy Finnish babies undergoing corrective operations for congenital heart defects. The sample originates from a study of human thymus T cells. Study conclusions and caveats: Thymic and blood repertoires appeared to display a bias in their usage of V and J genes. Thymic TCR repertoires of unrelated people reportedly overlapped highly.

The length of the CDR3 is 16 residues. Germline loops: CDR1 SGHDT, CDR2 YYEEEE. The ends lost 5 bases at V and 2 bases at J; junction bases unmatched: 6. The clonotype was recovered from a boy under two years old with a congenital heart defect but otherwise immunologically healthy. This chain links TRBV5-6 with TRBJ2-2, with 10 bases fitting TRBD2. Sequencing was carried out using thymus tissue. The CDR3, as DNA: TGTGCCAGCAGATACCTAGCGGGAGACAACACCGGGGAGCTGTTTTTT. Translating it yields CASRYLAGDNTGELFF. Full variable domain (remainder filled in from reference TRBV5-6 and TRBJ2-2): DAGVTQSPTHLIKTRGQQVTLRCSPKSGHDTVSWYQQALGQGPQFIFQYYEEEERQRGNFPDRFSGHQFPNYSSELNVNALLLGDSALYLCASRYLAGDNTGELFFGEGSRLTVL.